Listed below are T cell receptor beta chains from one sample, sequenced in a study of T-cell memory formation after mild COVID-19. TCRdb reprocessed the 5' RACE reads with MiXCR, giving one entry per CDR3 protein. The table lists a few hundred thousand distinct CDR3 sequences, 15% to 20% of them singletons. The sequenced sample was PBMCs or a T cell subset sorted from them (not recorded which). Receptors were obtained from a young man who had mild COVID-19 (a few samples of this study predate the infection). Cell type and time point are not known. The CDR3 runs from the conserved cysteine through the conserved F or W. The D gene is left open where the match is weak. Part of the rows lack a size; the others show once, few, many or a class for expanded clones.

d_call: NA; j_call: TRBJ2-7; v_call: TRBV19; clone_size: many; cdr3_nt: TGTGCCAGTAGTCCACGGGCCTCCTACGAGCAGTACTTC; cdr3_aa: CASSPRASYEQYF
d_call: NA; j_call: TRBJ1-2; v_call: TRBV7-2; clone_size: few; cdr3_nt: TGTGCCAGCAGTTACAGTGACTATGGCTACACCTTC; cdr3_aa: CASSYSDYGYTF
d_call: TRBD2; j_call: TRBJ2-5; v_call: TRBV11-2; clone_size: few; cdr3_nt: TGTGCCAGCATTAAACCCGGGGGGGCGGGTGAGACCCAGTACTTC; cdr3_aa: CASIKPGGAGETQYF
d_call: NA; j_call: TRBJ2-5; v_call: TRBV20-1; clone_size: few; cdr3_nt: TGCAGTGCTAGACCTGGTGGGGGGCTCAAAGAGACCCAGTACTTC; cdr3_aa: CSARPGGGLKETQYF
d_call: NA; j_call: TRBJ1-1; v_call: TRBV7-6; clone_size: many; cdr3_nt: TGTGCCAGCAGCTTCTTTCCCCCCGAGGGCACCGACACTGAAGCTTTCTTT; cdr3_aa: CASSFFPPEGTDTEAFF
d_call: NA; j_call: TRBJ1-1; v_call: TRBV30; clone_size: few; cdr3_nt: TGTGCCTGGATCCAGTCTGCTATGAACACTGAAGCTTTCTTT; cdr3_aa: CAWIQSAMNTEAFF
d_call: NA; j_call: TRBJ2-3; v_call: TRBV14; clone_size: NA; cdr3_nt: TGTGCCAGCAGCCAAGTAGGAGGCACAGATACGCAGTATTTT; cdr3_aa: CASSQVGGTDTQYF
d_call: NA; j_call: TRBJ1-6; v_call: TRBV5-6; clone_size: NA; cdr3_nt: TGTGCCAGCAGCTATCCCCTGACAGGAGACTATAATTCACCCCTCCACTTT; cdr3_aa: CASSYPLTGDYNSPLHF
d_call: NA; j_call: TRBJ2-3; v_call: TRBV10-3; clone_size: NA; cdr3_nt: TGTGCCATCAGTGAGGCCACCGATACGCAGTATTTT; cdr3_aa: CAISEATDTQYF
d_call: NA; j_call: TRBJ2-5; v_call: TRBV12-3/TRBV12-4; clone_size: NA; cdr3_nt: TGTGCCAGCAGTTTGGGCGGGGTATCGGAGACCCAGTACTTC; cdr3_aa: CASSLGGVSETQYF
d_call: TRBD1; j_call: TRBJ2-6; v_call: TRBV7-2; clone_size: NA; cdr3_nt: TGTGCCAGCAGCTCCCGAGGAGTGGACAGGGGTTCTGGGGCCAACGTCCTGACTTTC; cdr3_aa: CASSSRGVDRGSGANVLTF
d_call: NA; j_call: TRBJ1-4; v_call: TRBV27; clone_size: few; cdr3_nt: TGTGCCAGCAGTTCAGAAGGGGGTACCTCAACTAATGAAAAACTGTTTTTT; cdr3_aa: CASSSEGGTSTNEKLFF
d_call: TRBD1; j_call: TRBJ2-7; v_call: TRBV6-5; clone_size: NA; cdr3_nt: TGTGCCAGCAGTTACCAAACGACAGGGGGAAGCGAGCAGTACTTC; cdr3_aa: CASSYQTTGGSEQYF
d_call: TRBD1; j_call: TRBJ2-2; v_call: TRBV24-1; clone_size: NA; cdr3_nt: TGTGCCACCAGTGATAAGGGACAGGCTTCCGGGGAGCTGTTTTTT; cdr3_aa: CATSDKGQASGELFF
d_call: NA; j_call: TRBJ1-5; v_call: TRBV20-1; clone_size: NA; cdr3_nt: TGCAGTGCTAGACCCAGCAATCAGCCCCAGCATTTT; cdr3_aa: CSARPSNQPQHF
d_call: NA; j_call: TRBJ2-5; v_call: TRBV29-1; clone_size: few; cdr3_nt: TGCAGCGTTGTGATCGGATGGGAGACCCAGTACTTC; cdr3_aa: CSVVIGWETQYF
d_call: NA; j_call: TRBJ2-7; v_call: TRBV11-2; clone_size: NA; cdr3_nt: TGTGCCAGCAGCCGAGGGGCAGTCGGGCGCGAGCAGTACTTC; cdr3_aa: CASSRGAVGREQYF
d_call: TRBD1; j_call: TRBJ1-1; v_call: TRBV4-3; clone_size: few; cdr3_nt: TGCGCCAGCAGCCAAGATGACAGGGGGAACACTGAAGCTTTCTTT; cdr3_aa: CASSQDDRGNTEAFF